A single TCR beta chain is shown here with its context. Antigen unknown. This sample stems from a study of vaccination effects on CD4 cells after COVID-19. Study context: Antigen-specific CD4+ T cell clonotypes were called by their expansion after viral peptide-pool culture in ViraFEST.

V trimming: 4 bases; J trimming: 2 bases; junction bases outside the gene matches: 9. The germline gives CDR1 SEHNR, CDR2 FQNEAQ (reference sequence). This CDR3 has 17 residues. Method: immunoSEQ multiplex PCR; TCRdb's copy keeps in-frame clones and lacks some. The table has tens of thousands of clones, 78% seen once. Culture lasted roughly eleven days before CD4+ T cell isolation. Two doses of BNT162b2 or mRNA-1273 vaccine were administered to participants. Cultures had half their medium replaced with IL-2 medium on days 3 and 7. Here the sequenced sample was CD4+ T cells from PBMCs cultured without peptide, taken after COVID-19 vaccination. This sequence originates from a human donor who received a COVID-19 vaccine. The genes are TRBV7-9 and TRBJ2-3, with 10 bases identical to TRBD1. CDR3 loop: CASSSLLGQGYTDTQYF. CDR3 DNA sequence: TGTGCCAGCAGCTCCCTCTTGGGACAGGGGTACACAGATACGCAGTATTTT. The full variable domain, rest sourced from reference TRBV7-9 and TRBJ2-3, is DTGVSQNPRHKITKRGQNVTFRCDPISEHNRLYWYRQTLGQGPEFLTYFQNEAQLEKSRLLSDRFSAERPKGSFSTLEIQRTEQGDSAMYLCASSSLLGQGYTDTQYFGPGTRLTVL.